Below are 14 T cell receptor beta chains sequenced from a single sample in a study of blood T cell repertoires in COVID-19. Profiling relied on immunoSEQ multiplex PCR, and the TCRdb table lists in-frame clones only, not all of them. There are approximately 30,000 clones in the sample; 76% occur only once, and over 30% lies in the top ten. Sequencing was carried out using peripheral blood. These receptors were obtained from a man in his sixties or seventies with acute or convalescent COVID-19.

The CDR3 coding sequence is TGTGCCAGCACCCTAAGCACAGATACGCAGTATTTT. Amino acids: CASTLSTDTQYF. V and J are TRBV5-6 and TRBJ2-3; D ambiguous. The CDR3 has 12 residues. The V end lost 6 bases, the J end lost 0 bases, and 5 bases lay between the germline ends. Germline V gene lookup returns CDR1 SGHDT and CDR2 YYEEEE.

The chain has TRBV4-1 and TRBJ2-7; D is possibly TRBD1 (6 bases). Looked up from germline, CDR1 is MGHRA and CDR2 is YSYEKL. Trimming pared 4 bases from V and 3 bases from J, leaving 16 bases between. The CDR3 extends over 15 amino acids. The CDR3 sequence is CASSLQGTTDYEQYF. As DNA, the CDR3 is TGCGCCAGCAGCCTCCAGGGGACGACGGACTACGAGCAGTACTTC.

The chain links TRBV4-2 to TRBJ1-1, with 7 bases lining up with TRBD1. This CDR3 is 21 amino acids long. Germline CDR1 LGHNA, CDR2 YNFKEQ. V dropped 0 bases and J dropped 4; count of bases not matched to a gene: 23. CDR3 amino acids: CASSQEPAGGFRVGARTEAFF. As DNA, the CDR3 is TGTGCCAGCAGCCAAGAGCCGGCAGGGGGGTTTAGGGTGGGAGCACGCACTGAAGCTTTCTTT.

This chain joins TRBV7-2 and TRBJ2-5; 8 positions agree with TRBD1. The V gene end was trimmed by 1 base and the J gene end by 13 bases; junction bases not matched to a gene: 14. CDR1 SGHTA and CDR2 FQGNSA come from the germline V gene. The CDR3 covers 15 residues. The CDR3 DNA reads TGTGCCAGCAGCTTAGGGACAGGGCTCGGACCGTCGGCGTACTTC. As protein: CASSLGTGLGPSAYF.

This clone was counted at least ten times. The chain couples TRBV6-2 or TRBV6-3 to TRBJ2-2; D remains ambiguous. Trimming took 2 bases from V and 7 from J, leaving 5 bases between them. The germline gives CDR1 MNHEY, CDR2 SVGEGT. This CDR3 has 12 residues. In nucleotides, the CDR3 is TGTGCCAGCAGTTACAACGGCGGGGAGCTGTTTTTT. Translating gives CASSYNGGELFF.

CDR3 protein: CASSLTLAGGREQFF. The CDR3 DNA sequence: TGTGCCAGCAGTCTGACCCTAGCGGGAGGGAGGGAGCAGTTCTTC. The genes are TRBV25-1 and TRBJ2-1; 12 nucleotides match TRBD2. This CDR3 is 15 amino acids long. Germline loops: CDR1 MGHDK, CDR2 SYGVNS. The trim removed 5 bases at V and 10 bases at J, leaving 9 bases unmatched.

This rearrangement joins TRBV15 to TRBJ2-5, with TRBD1 identical over 10 bases. V dropped 5 bases and J dropped 1; count of bases not matched to a gene: 4. Germline V lookup: CDR1 LNHNV, CDR2 YYDKDF (reference sequence). CDR3 length: 15 residues. CDR3 coding DNA: TGTGCCACCAGCGGGACAGGGGCGGGCCAAGAGACCCAGTACTTC. The encoded protein is CATSGTGAGQETQYF.

The rearrangement links TRBV27 to TRBJ1-5; D not certain. Between the trimmed V and J ends, which lost 3 bases and 7 bases, there was a span of 10 bases. This CDR3 is 13 amino acids long. Germline V gene sequence: CDR1 MNHEY, CDR2 SMNVEV (reference sequence). The CDR3 loop reads CASSLGRNQPQHF. In DNA form, the CDR3 reads TGTGCCAGCAGTTTGGGCAGAAACCAGCCCCAGCATTTT.

V is TRBV5-1 and J is TRBJ2-2, with D possibly matching TRBD1 (6 bases). The CDR3 loop spans 16 amino acids. Trimming pared 0 bases from V and 2 bases from J, leaving 11 bases between. Germline-derived CDR1 and CDR2 are SGHRS and YFSETQ. CDR3 DNA sequence: TGCGCCAGCAGCTTGGGGGGGACATACAACACCGGGGAGCTGTTTTTT. It yields the protein CASSLGGTYNTGELFF.

The chain links TRBV29-1 to TRBJ2-5; D is unresolved. CDR1 and CDR2 (germline): SQVTM, ANQGSEA. V lost 4 bases to trimming and J lost 7 bases, with 16 bases between them. The CDR3 is 13 amino acids. CDR3 region: CSVVAAGEVTQYF. The CDR3 bases are TGCAGCGTTGTGGCCGCCGGAGAAGTGACCCAGTACTTC.

The rearrangement uses TRBV5-1 and TRBJ2-3; TRBD2 aligns across 13 bases. Trimming cost V 5 bases and J 2 bases; bases outside gene matches: 11. The CDR3 covers 18 residues. Germline V CDR1 and CDR2: SGHRS, YFSETQ. The CDR3 DNA reads TGCGCCAGCAGTATGGATGGACTAGCGGGGGATTACACAGATACGCAGTATTTT. Residues: CASSMDGLAGDYTDTQYF. The full variable domain, with the rest looked up from reference TRBV5-1 and TRBJ2-3, is KAGVTQTPRYLIKTRGQQVTLSCSPISGHRSVSWYQQTPGQGLQFLFEYFSETQRNKGNFPGRFSGRQFSNSRSEMNVSTLELGDSALYLCASSMDGLAGDYTDTQYFGPGTRLTVL.

The CDR3 sequence is CASSLIEGRSETQYF. The CDR3 nucleotides read TGTGCCAGCAGCTTAATTGAAGGGAGGTCGGAGACCCAGTACTTC. The chain couples TRBV7-8 to TRBJ2-5, with a weak D call TRBD2 (6 bases). The V gene lost 2 bases and the J gene lost 5 bases, with 15 bases spanning the gap. Germline V gene sequence: CDR1 SGHVS, CDR2 FQNEAQ. CDR3 length equals 15 residues.

The V gene is TRBV28, the J gene TRBJ1-5, with 7 bases that match TRBD1. Germline V CDR1 and CDR2: MDHEN, SYDVKM. The CDR3 is 13 amino acids. V was clipped by 6 bases and J by 9 bases; unmatched bases: 8. The CDR3, as DNA: TGTGCCAGCAGCTCGGACAGGTTTGTGCCCCAGCATTTT. Translation gives CASSSDRFVPQHF.

CDR3 DNA: TGTGCCAGCAGCCCCGCACTAGCGGGAGGCCGCAATGAGCAGTTCTTC. Encoded protein: CASSPALAGGRNEQFF. The V and J genes are TRBV6-2 or TRBV6-3 and TRBJ2-1; the match to TRBD2 covers 12 bases. The germline gives CDR1 MNHEY, CDR2 SVGEGT. Trimming cost V 6 bases and J 6 bases; bases outside gene matches: 9. The CDR3 runs 16 residues.